These 8 T cell receptor beta chains came from one sample sequenced in a study of blood T cells in healthy people across ages. Sample-barcoded 5' priming and a J-beta primer mix drove a second PCR of roughly 7 to 11 cycles. TCRdb re-derived calls from the 5' RACE reads in MiXCR, one entry per CDR3 protein. The data show about 1.6 million distinct CDR3 sequences, about 31% seen once. The specimen was blood. These receptors were taken from a woman younger than 45 in good health.

This clonotype was picked up a small number of times. J is TRBJ2-3 and V is TRBV9, with 9 bases fitting TRBD1. J was trimmed by 3 bases and V by 3 bases; bases with no gene match: 5. This CDR3 has 15 residues. In germline, CDR1 is SGDLS, CDR2 YYNGEE. For the CDR3, the DNA is TGTGCCAGCAGCGCAACAGGGGGCTGGACAGATACGCAGTATTTT. The encoded protein is CASSATGGWTDTQYF.

This clonotype showed up just a few times. The V and J genes are TRBV7-2 and TRBJ2-1; TRBD2 is a possible D gene (6 bases). CDR1 SGHTA and CDR2 FQGNSA come from the germline V gene. Trimming removed 2 bases at V and 6 bases at J, with 14 bases between. The CDR3 has 15 amino acids. The CDR3 here is CASSLIASVPNEQFF. For the CDR3, the DNA is TGTGCCAGCAGCTTAATAGCTAGCGTTCCCAATGAGCAGTTCTTC. Looking up the rest from reference TRBV7-2 and TRBJ2-1 gives the full variable domain: GAGVSQSPSNKVTEKGKDVELRCDPISGHTALYWYRQSLGQGLEFLIYFQGNSAPDKSGLPSDRFSAERTGGSVSTLTIQRTQQEDSAVYLCASSLIASVPNEQFFGPGTRLTVL.

This clonotype was recorded a few times. The J gene is TRBJ1-1, the V gene TRBV4-1, with TRBD1 as a possible D gene (5 bases). Trimming stripped 3 bases from V and 0 bases from J, with 8 bases between. CDR3 length: 14 amino acids. The germline gives CDR1 MGHRA, CDR2 YSYEKL. For the CDR3, the DNA is TGCGCCAGCAGCCAGGGGGGTATGAACACTGAAGCTTTCTTT. Amino acid sequence: CASSQGGMNTEAFF.

This clonotype was observed a few times. The chain combines TRBV14 with TRBJ2-7; D may be TRBD1 (5 bases). The ends were cut back, 4 bases at V and 6 bases at J, with 13 bases in the middle. CDR1 and CDR2 (germline): SGHDN, FVKESK. This CDR3 spans 13 amino acids. The CDR3 coding sequence is TGTGCCAGCAGCCCTTCCACAAGGGGCGAGCAGTACTTC. Translating gives CASSPSTRGEQYF.

On this clonotype itself: At one boundary the junction diverges from the germline segment, which might be a read error. The V call is TRBV7-2, the J call TRBJ2-7, with D perhaps TRBD1 (5 bases). The CDR3 totals 15 residues. Germline V CDR1 and CDR2: SGHTA, FQGNSA. CDR3 sequence (DNA): TGTGGCAGCAGCCCCTTGGGGCCGACCATCTACGAGCAGTACTTC. Translating it yields CGSSPLGPTIYEQYF.

Concerning this clonotype: At one end, the junction sequence differs from germline, possibly due to a read error. The chain carries TRBV5-1 and TRBJ2-5; no definite D call. The CDR3 has 13 residues. Germline values: CDR1 SGHRS, CDR2 YFSETQ. The CDR3 is CASSLVNQEAQYF. The CDR3 region has the DNA TGCGCCAGCAGCTTGGTGAACCAAGAGGCCCAGTACTTC.

The chain employs TRBV5-1 and TRBJ2-1, with 8 bases fitting TRBD1. Germline assignment: CDR1 SGHRS and CDR2 YFSETQ. This CDR3 is built from 12 residues. Losses at the gene ends were 3 bases for V and 13 bases for J; bases not matched to a gene: 6. The CDR3 DNA sequence: TGCGCCAGCAGCTCCACAGGGACAGGCCAGTTCTTC. As protein: CASSSTGTGQFF.

The chain is built from TRBV9 and TRBJ2-7; the match to TRBD1 covers 10 bases. The better agreement between TRBJ2-5 and the DNA end casts doubt on the J call. The germline V gene encodes CDR1 SGDLS and CDR2 YYNGEE. CDR3 length equals 15 residues. CDR3 protein: CASSSRWDRGETQYF. CDR3 in DNA: TGTGCCAGCAGCTCGAGGTGGGACAGGGGAGAGACCCAGTACTTC.